Sequencing of this T cell receptor (beta chain) was carried out in a study of cytomegalovirus exposure and HLA in healthy donors. With respect to this clone: Its specificity is not known.

Germline values: CDR1 MGHRA, CDR2 YSYEKL. The CDR3 runs to 16 residues. Trimming left V 1 base short and J 4 bases short, with 14 bases between. Though probably carrying unrecorded immune exposures, donors were nominally healthy at sampling. The PCR used 60 Vbeta and 13 Jbeta primers. Using immunoSEQ multiplex PCR, the repertoire was profiled, and TCRdb retains in-frame clones only, with some absent. This table lists 200,000 to 250,000 clones. Study outcomes and limitations: In vitro checks showed that three CMV-associated chains really do target CMV antigens.

V is TRBV4-1 and J is TRBJ2-1; D perhaps matches TRBD1 (6 bases). Specimen: PBMCs. This clonotype was obtained from a girl aged 2 to 9 in good health and CMV-seropositive. The CDR3 sequence: CASSQARGGRYNEQFF. CDR3 nucleotide sequence: TGCGCCAGCAGCCAAGCCCGAGGGGGAAGATACAATGAGCAGTTCTTC.